This T cell receptor beta chain is from a study of cytomegalovirus exposure and HLA in healthy donors (dated by TCRdb to the late 2010s). Looking at the study overall: An earlier analysis of 587 of the donors reported roughly 300 Gb of sequence data and 117 million unique TCR beta sequences obtained from around 170 million T cells. An early release covering over 500 HLA-typed donors comprised about 310 gigabases of sequencing data and around 86 million unique TCR sequences. Among the roughly 390 genotyped donors, approximately 77% belonged to the genetic ancestry cluster associated with self-reported Caucasian donors. The study aimed to test whether cataloging public T cell receptors could reveal signatures of past pathogen exposure. The study profiled the T cell repertoires of under 700 subjects by immunosequencing and related them to cytomegalovirus serostatus. A separate validation cohort of roughly 130 different subjects was used in addition to the roughly 670-subject first cohort. High-throughput TCR immunosequencing, statistical association of individual TCRs with disease status, and machine learning were combined to predict cytomegalovirus infection status. In a later analysis, previously published TCR beta repertoires from about 670 donors were re-analyzed and high-resolution HLA genotyping was added so that TCR occurrence patterns could be studied. The later analysis used no new phenotypic data to find candidate immune exposures, relying instead on TCR beta sequences and their occurrence across donors. An earlier analysis of 587 of the donors used high-throughput TCR beta sequencing to judge whether each TCR beta V gene segment behaved as functional or pseudogenic. Donor age, sex, ethnicity and CMV serostatus were compiled together with the repertoire data. A later genetic analysis took genome-wide SNP genotypes for about three fifths of the 666 donors and used that subset as a discovery cohort. All discovery cohort repertoires had been generated using a single sequencing platform. HLA typing covered class I and class II loci at four-digit resolution. The number of donors typed differed by locus, with about 620-630 for A, B, C, DRB1 and DQB1, around 500 for DQA1, some 570 for DPA1, and around 430 for DPB1. Because of strong linkage in the cohort, a few DR-DQ haplotypes were treated as single units for association and clustering. Among around 400 genotyped donors of the cohort, an average of around 250,000 unique TCR beta nucleotide sequences was sequenced per donor, of which 15% to 20% were non-productive.

The full study reports these points: In the study, approximately 150 TCR beta chains were listed as associated with cytomegalovirus. Most CMV-associated TCR beta chains appeared to be HLA-restricted in a later analysis, and the HLA associations seemed to be driven largely by CMV exposure. A later genetic analysis associated a missense DCLRE1C variant with V-gene and J-gene trimming of TCR beta chains, and an independent cohort replicated the association. Because HLA typing was unavailable for some donors at each locus, only the typed subset was used in association tests. Specific HLA alleles were associated with 16,951 TCR beta sequences at a false discovery rate of 0.05 in a later analysis. A later analysis reported that several top co-occurrence clusters appeared linked to parvovirus B19, influenza, CMV and Epstein-Barr virus. Because counts were too low, seventeen rarely observed V segments, including chromosome 9 orphons, were excluded from the earlier analysis of about 500 of the donors. The classifier was reported to diagnose cytomegalovirus status with high specificity and sensitivity in both the original cohort and the validation cohort. According to a later genetic analysis, donors in an Asian-associated ancestry cluster had fewer N-insertions in productive TCRs than the roughly 670-donor mean. It was suggested by the authors that the approach could potentially be generalized to other disease states and immunological phenotypes. Compared with equally common non-associated chains, HLA-associated TCR beta chains in a later analysis were more clonally expanded and had lower generation probabilities. Across donors, most TCR sequences were observed very rarely, whereas some public TCRs were present in many individuals. In vitro tests confirmed that a few of the cytomegalovirus-associated TCR beta chains recognize cytomegalovirus antigens. Linkage disequilibrium might explain the correlated functional status among segregating V segments, but an unknown experimental factor could not be ruled out. A further reported finding was that TCR beta sequences accurately predicted the HLA-A and HLA-B alleles for most subjects in the first cohort. The sequencing pipeline was judged likely to have produced a cluster of highly shared sequence variants as a technical artifact. Sequencing depth was assumed to be roughly uniform across donors in the presence/absence analyses, though that assumption may not hold. CMV serostatus was the only immune exposure information available for the cohort. When HLA alleles, especially DR and DQ, strongly co-occurred, attributing TCR associations to individual alleles was difficult. Broadly in line with IMGT annotations, most TCR beta V segments showed up in productive rearrangements about 90% or about 30% of the time in an earlier analysis of 587 of the donors. In a later analysis, TCR association rates were found to vary across HLA loci, with the most associated TCRs seen for DRB1 alleles and the fewest for HLA-C alleles. Only TCR beta chains were sequenced in this cohort, and the absence of alpha or paired-chain data limited detectable features. Because the 87-base-pair reads could not distinguish some IMGT-functional V segments, including TRBV6-2 and TRBV6-3, those segments were excluded.

This clone showed up just once. Its antigen target is currently unknown. Qualities for individual bases were not recorded, and no much larger clone is one base off. The CDR3 covers 19 residues, taking in both the cysteine and the phenylalanine. Solely the CDR3 DNA is kept, with 57 bases framed from the first base. Based on the germline V gene, the CDR1 and CDR2 sequences are LGHNA and YNFKEQ. V is shortened by 0 bases, J by 0 bases, and the region joining them spans 18 bases. The cohort comprised fewer than 750 healthy bone marrow donors. At the time of sampling, all cohort members were nominally healthy, though unrecorded immune exposures were likely present. The donor was CMV seronegative and belonged to the group of more than 300 seronegative cohort members. Each donor provided a peripheral blood sample, and peripheral blood mononuclear cells were used for TCR beta sequencing. Genomic DNA was extracted from the blood cell samples with the Qiagen DNeasy Blood Extraction Kit.

Libraries were made using the immunoSEQ multiplex PCR assay. The multiplex PCR relied on a mix of 60 forward primers for TCR Vbeta segments and 13 reverse primers for TCR Jbeta segments. A multiplex PCR assay on genomic DNA amplified the CDR3 region of rearranged TCR beta genes. The amplified TCR beta libraries were sequenced on the Illumina HiSeq System as 87-base-pair reads. As for the authors' bioinformatics: A later analysis counted about 80 million unique TCR beta chains across the 700 or so repertoires, and around 9.9 million of these chains were shared by at least two donors. Raw reads were error-corrected and collapsed into unique sequences with a nearest-neighbor algorithm that merged closely related sequences to remove PCR and sequencing errors. CDR3 sequences were aligned to IMGT reference sequences to assign V, D and J gene segments. For a sequence to be retained, a match of at least six nucleotides was required to both a V gene segment and a J gene segment. A rearrangement was called productive if the CDR3 had no stop codons and remained in frame with V and J, and every other rearrangement was called non-productive. CDR3 was defined according to IMGT convention as the region running from the second conserved V-encoded cysteine to the conserved J-encoded phenylalanine. In an earlier analysis of 500 to 650 of the donors, sequences lacking an unambiguous match to a single V gene segment were excluded. An earlier analysis of some 610 of the donors called V segments functional above 56.7% productive rearrangements and segregating when the between-donor standard deviation exceeded 5%. A statistical classification framework was developed to diagnose cytomegalovirus status using the catalog of TCR beta chain sequences. In a later analysis, V and J genes were assigned by comparing TCR nucleotide sequences against IMGT/GENE-DB human TR gene sequences. The TCRdist pipeline was used in a later analysis to assign CDR3 sequences and most-parsimonious VDJ recombination scenarios. A later analysis defined each TCR beta chain by its CDR3 amino acid sequence plus V-gene family, and excluded reads lacking a unique V-gene family. As a way to deal with suspected cross-contamination and a sequencing artifact, a later analysis dropped more than 500 nucleotide sequences that were highly shared and had low generation probability. A later analysis calculated a clonal expansion index for each public chain from normalized within-repertoire ranks of inferred template counts. In a later analysis, generation probabilities were computed with a VDJ recombination model fitted to out-of-frame rearrangements, and the resulting probabilities were checked against IGoR. A later analysis scored TCR-TCR, TCR-HLA and TCR-CMV co-occurrence with hypergeometric tests, applying a repertoire-size bias correction to TCR pairs. To estimate false discovery rates, a later analysis permuted the HLA or CMV assignments 20 times. In a later analysis, co-occurring TCRs were grouped using DBSCAN, and TCRdist sequence similarity was added for clustering within HLA-allele-positive subsets. For co-occurrence clustering, repertoires with fewer than 30,000 or more than 120,000 public chains were excluded, along with 4 to 6 repertoires with anomalous nucleotide sharing. The table comes from immuneACCESS by way of TCRdb, which keeps in-frame sequences with V and J called. Part of the clones is missing from these tables; in studies checked, under half for an unresolved V gene and the rest for unknown reasons. V and J calls and clone size are given by that table; D and trimming were obtained from the DNA. Here the sample has roughly 170,000 clones; 80% to 85% occur a single time. The biggest ten clones account for more than 1.5% of the sample.

This clonotype was obtained from a man in his fifties in good health and CMV-seronegative. The receptor chain draws on TRBV4-2 and TRBJ2-1; there is no confident call for the D gene. The sample comprised PBMCs. The CDR3 loop reads CASSQEWHASPSSYNEQFF. In nucleotide form, the sequence is TGTGCCAGCAGCCAAGAGTGGCATGCTAGTCCGAGCTCCTACAATGAGCAGTTCTTC.